This TCR beta chain was identified during a study of patients and donors after allogeneic stem cell transplantation. This clonotype was detected a few times. Via MiXCR, TCRdb re-called the RT-PCR reads, giving one row per CDR3 protein. The data hold fewer than 200,000 distinct CDR3 sequences, with about 30% observed a single time. The sequence was obtained from a human donor who was either an allogeneic HSCT recipient or a stem cell or donor lymphocyte infusion donor (not recorded which). It is not recorded whose cells these are; they may come from a transplant donor. Sequenced sample: blood, either unsorted or a sorted T cell fraction (not recorded which).

The CDR3 loop reads CASSQERTPSGELFF. CDR3 bases: TGCGCCAGCAGCCAAGAGAGGACACCGTCCGGGGAGCTGTTTTTT. The rearrangement uses TRBV4-3 and TRBJ2-2, with a tentative D call TRBD1 (5 bases). This CDR3 contains 15 residues. Germline loops: CDR1 LGHNA, CDR2 YSLEER. The germline V and J ends were trimmed by 0 bases and 6 bases, with 11 bases remaining between them.